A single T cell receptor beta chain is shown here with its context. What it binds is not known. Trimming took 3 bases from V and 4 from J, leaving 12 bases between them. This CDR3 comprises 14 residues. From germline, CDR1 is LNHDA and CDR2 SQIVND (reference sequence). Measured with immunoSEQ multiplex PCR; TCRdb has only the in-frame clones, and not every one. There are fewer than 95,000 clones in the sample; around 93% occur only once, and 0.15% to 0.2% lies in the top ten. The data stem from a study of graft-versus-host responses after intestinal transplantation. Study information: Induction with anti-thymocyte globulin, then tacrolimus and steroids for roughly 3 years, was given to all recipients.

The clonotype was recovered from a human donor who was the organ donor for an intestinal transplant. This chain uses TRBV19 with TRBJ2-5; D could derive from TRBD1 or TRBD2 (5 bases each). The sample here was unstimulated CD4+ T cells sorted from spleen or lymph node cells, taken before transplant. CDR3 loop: CASSIVPGTETQYF. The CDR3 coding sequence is TGTGCCAGTAGTATCGTGCCGGGGACAGAGACCCAGTACTTC.